This TCR beta chain was sequenced for a study of blood T cell repertoires in COVID-19. Study-level information: T cells, B-cell-depleted T cells, or PBMCs provided the cDNA or gDNA that served as material.

In the original workflow: Amplification from reference gene primers served as the basis for estimated nucleated cell counts. Data came from immunoSEQ multiplex PCR; TCRdb stores just in-frame clones and leaves some out. From that table come the V and J calls and clone size; the DNA was used to work out D and trimming. The sample lists approximately 140,000 clones; 80% to 90% were seen once. What was sequenced was peripheral blood. The clonotype originates from an older woman with acute or convalescent COVID-19.

CDR3 in amino acids: CASSSTDSRASYGYTF. CDR3 nucleotide sequence: TGTGCCAGCTCCTCGACCGACAGCCGCGCCTCCTATGGCTACACCTTC. The chain carries TRBV18 and TRBJ1-2; possible D gene TRBD1, 5 bases. The length of the CDR3 is 16 residues. CDR1 KGHSH and CDR2 LQKENI come from the germline V gene. V was cut by 6 bases and J by 4 bases, with 21 bases left in between.